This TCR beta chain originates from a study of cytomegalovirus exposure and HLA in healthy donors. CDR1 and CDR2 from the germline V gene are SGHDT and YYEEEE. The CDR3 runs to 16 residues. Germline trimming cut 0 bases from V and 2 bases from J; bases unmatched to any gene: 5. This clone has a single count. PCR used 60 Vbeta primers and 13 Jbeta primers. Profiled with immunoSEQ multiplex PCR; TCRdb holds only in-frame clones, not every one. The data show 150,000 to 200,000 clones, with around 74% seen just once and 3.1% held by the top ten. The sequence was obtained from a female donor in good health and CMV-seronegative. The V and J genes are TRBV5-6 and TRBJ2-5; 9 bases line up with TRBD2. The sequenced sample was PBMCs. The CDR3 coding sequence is TGTGCCAGCAGCTTGGGGCTAGCGGGGACACAAGAGACCCAGTACTTC. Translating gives CASSLGLAGTQETQYF.